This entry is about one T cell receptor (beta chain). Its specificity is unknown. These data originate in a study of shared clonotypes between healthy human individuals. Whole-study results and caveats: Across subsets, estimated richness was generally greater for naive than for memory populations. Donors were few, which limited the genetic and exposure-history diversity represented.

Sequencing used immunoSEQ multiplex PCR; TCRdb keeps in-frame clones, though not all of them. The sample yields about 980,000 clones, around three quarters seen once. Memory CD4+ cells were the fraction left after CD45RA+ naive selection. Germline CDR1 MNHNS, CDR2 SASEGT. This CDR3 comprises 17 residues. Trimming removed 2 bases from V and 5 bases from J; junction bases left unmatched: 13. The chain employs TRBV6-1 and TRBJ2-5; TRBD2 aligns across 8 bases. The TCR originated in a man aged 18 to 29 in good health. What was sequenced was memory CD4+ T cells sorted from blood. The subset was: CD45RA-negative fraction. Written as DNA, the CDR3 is TGTGCCAGCAGTGAACCCCAGCCGGGGGGGCGCAGGGAGACCCAGTACTTC. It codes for CASSEPQPGGRRETQYF.